One TCR beta chain is described in this entry. Its antigen is currently unknown. This sample stems from a study of identical twins. Broader study findings: In zero-insertion analyses, partial confounding could arise from invariant MAIT and iNKT cells. Among beta out-of-frame sequences, excess sharing between twins appeared weaker.

A template switching step contributed a universal primer site, while unique molecular identifiers were present in the cDNA. A single record per CDR3 protein comes from TCRdb applying MiXCR to the 5' RACE reads. Of 1.5 million to 2 million distinct CDR3 sequences listed, less than 35% were seen once; the top ten hold around 0.3%. CDR3 length: 16 amino acids. The V gene end was trimmed by 0 bases and the J gene end by 1 base; junction bases not matched to a gene: 6. Germline V CDR1 and CDR2: DFQATT, SNEGSKA (reference sequence). All donors comprised healthy Caucasians. V is TRBV20-1 and J is TRBJ2-3; 8 bases fit TRBD2. Material for sequencing was cord blood. The receptor comes from a newborn girl in good health. The CDR3: CSARDFSGGRTDTQYF. CDR3 in DNA: TGCAGTGCTAGAGATTTCAGCGGGGGCCGCACAGATACGCAGTATTTT.